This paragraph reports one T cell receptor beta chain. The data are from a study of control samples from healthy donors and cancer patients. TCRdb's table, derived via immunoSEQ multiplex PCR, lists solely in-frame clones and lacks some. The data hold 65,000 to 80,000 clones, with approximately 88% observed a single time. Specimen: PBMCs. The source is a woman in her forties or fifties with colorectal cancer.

The CDR3 sequence is CSVWSYGYTF. The CDR3 region has the DNA TGCAGCGTTTGGAGCTATGGCTACACCTTC. V and J are TRBV29-1 and TRBJ1-2; D not resolved. The CDR3 has 10 amino acids. The germline V and J ends were trimmed by 5 bases and 4 bases, with 5 bases remaining between them. The germline gives CDR1 SQVTM, CDR2 ANQGSEA. Using reference TRBV29-1 and TRBJ1-2 for the parts outside the CDR3, the full variable domain is SAVISQKPSRDICQRGTSLTIQCQVDSQVTMMFWYRQQPGQSLTLIATANQGSEATYESGFVIDKFPISRPNLTFSTLTVSNMSPEDSSIYLCSVWSYGYTFGSGTRLTVV.